The T cell receptor (beta chain) described here comes from a study of post-analysis software for immune sequencing data. Across the study: Relapsing-remitting, secondary progressive and progressive-relapsing forms made up the multiple sclerosis disease courses.

The authors incorporated unique molecular identifiers into the TCR beta cDNA libraries. T cells numbering about 0.9 to 10 million yielded cDNA molecules that totaled about 500,000. TCRdb re-analysed the PCR reads in MiXCR, keeping a single row per CDR3 protein. The repertoire includes about 560,000 distinct CDR3 sequences, 44% of them detected once, and around 1.7% sits in the top ten. As for this clonotype: Its target is unknown.

This CDR3 contains 13 residues. Trimming pared 3 bases from V and 5 bases from J, leaving 11 bases between. Study-wide results and limits: The study found significantly lower normalized Chao1 diversity in multiple sclerosis patients than in controls. In patients, TRBV5-6, TRBV5-1 and TRBV20-1 belonged to four or five TRBV segments found more frequently than in controls.

The V call is TRBV12-3 or TRBV12-4, the J call TRBJ2-7; perhaps TRBD2 as D (6 bases). The clonotype was recovered from a girl aged 10 to 17 with multiple sclerosis. Sequencing used blood. The CDR3 sequence is CASSFRGLNEQYF. In DNA form, the CDR3 reads TGTGCCAGCAGTTTTAGGGGACTTAACGAGCAGTACTTC.